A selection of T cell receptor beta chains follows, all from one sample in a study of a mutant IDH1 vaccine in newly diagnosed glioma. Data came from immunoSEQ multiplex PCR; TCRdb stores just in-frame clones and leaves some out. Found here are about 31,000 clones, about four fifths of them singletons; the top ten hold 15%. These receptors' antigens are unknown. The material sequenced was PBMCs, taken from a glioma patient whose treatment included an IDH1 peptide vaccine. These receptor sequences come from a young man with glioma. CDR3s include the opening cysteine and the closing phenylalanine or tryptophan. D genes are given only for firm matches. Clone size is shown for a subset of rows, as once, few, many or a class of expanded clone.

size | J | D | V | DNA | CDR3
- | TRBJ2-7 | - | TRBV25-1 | TGTGCCAGCAGTGAAGAAAGCGACAGGAAGTTCTCCTACGAGCAGTACTTC | CASSEESDRKFSYEQYF
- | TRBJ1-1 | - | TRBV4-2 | TGTGCCAGCAGCCAAGATGGGGCCCGCGCTGGGGGTTTGAACACTGAAGCTTTCTTT | CASSQDGARAGGLNTEAFF
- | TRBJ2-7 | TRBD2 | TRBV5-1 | TGCGCCAGCAGCTTAACTAGCGGGGCCTACGAGCAGTACTTC | CASSLTSGAYEQYF
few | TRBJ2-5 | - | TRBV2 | TGTGCCAGCACCCTAAACCGGGAGACCCAGTACTTC | CASTLNRETQYF
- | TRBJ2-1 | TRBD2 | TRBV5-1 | TGCGCCACCGGCGCCTCATCCGGGAGGAACTCCTACAATGAGCAGTTCTTC | CATGASSGRNSYNEQFF
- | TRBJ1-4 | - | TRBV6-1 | TGTGCCAGCAGTGAAATTGGGGCCGCTAATGAAAAACTGTTTTTT | CASSEIGAANEKLFF
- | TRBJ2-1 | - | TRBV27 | TGTGCCAGCAGGTCGACGGTATCCTACAATGAGCAGTTCTTC | CASRSTVSYNEQFF
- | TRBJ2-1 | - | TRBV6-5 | TGTGCCAGCAGGTTACAGGTAGGGAATGAGCAGTTCTTC | CASRLQVGNEQFF
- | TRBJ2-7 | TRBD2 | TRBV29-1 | TGCAGCGTTGAAGATATAGCGGGAGAAGGAGGGGGCTACGAGCAGTACTTC | CSVEDIAGEGGGYEQYF
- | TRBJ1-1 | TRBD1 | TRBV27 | TGTGCCAGCTGCGACAGGGGGCTGCTAAACACTGAAGCTTTCTTT | CASCDRGLLNTEAFF
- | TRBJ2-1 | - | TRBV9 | TGTGCCAGCAGCGAGGGGGGGGGCCAGAACTACAATGAGCAGTTCTTC | CASSEGGGQNYNEQFF
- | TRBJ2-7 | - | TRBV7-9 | TGTGCCAGCAGCTTTGGAGACCTCTCCGTCTACGAGCAGTACTTC | CASSFGDLSVYEQYF
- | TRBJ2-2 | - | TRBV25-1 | TGTGCCAGCAGTGACAGGGCGCGGGGCGGGGAGCTGTTTTTT | CASSDRARGGELFF
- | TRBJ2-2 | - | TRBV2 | TGTGCCAGCAGGGGTGGGAACACCGGGGAGCTGTTTTTT | CASRGGNTGELFF
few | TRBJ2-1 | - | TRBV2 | TGTGCCAGCAGTGAATGGGCAGTCTCCTACAATGAGCAGTTCTTC | CASSEWAVSYNEQFF
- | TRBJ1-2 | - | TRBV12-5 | TGTGCTAGTGGTTTGAATTTCGGAGGGACACCACCCGAGGGTGGCTACACCTTC | CASGLNFGGTPPEGGYTF
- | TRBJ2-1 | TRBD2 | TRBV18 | TGTGCCAGCTCACCCGTAGCGGGGAGCTCCTACAATGAGCAGTTCTTC | CASSPVAGSSYNEQFF
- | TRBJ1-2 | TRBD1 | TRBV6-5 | TGTGCCAGCAGTTTGGGACAGGGAGATGGCTACACCTTC | CASSLGQGDGYTF
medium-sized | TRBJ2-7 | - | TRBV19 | TGTGCCAGTAGTATCGAAGGGGAAAGGGAGCAGTACTTC | CASSIEGEREQYF
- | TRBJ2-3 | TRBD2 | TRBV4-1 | TGCGCCAGCAGGGGACTAGCGGGACACATGACTAGCACAGATACGCAGTATTTT | CASRGLAGHMTSTDTQYF
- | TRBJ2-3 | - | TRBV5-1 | TGCGCCAGCAGCTTGGCAGAAGATACGCAGTATTTT | CASSLAEDTQYF
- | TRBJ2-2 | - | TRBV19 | TGTGCCAGTAGGATGAAGGGCACCGGGGAGCTGTTTTTT | CASRMKGTGELFF
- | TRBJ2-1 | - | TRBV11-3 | TGTGCCAGCAGCTTAGGGGGGAGCGGCTACAATGAGCAGTTCTTC | CASSLGGSGYNEQFF
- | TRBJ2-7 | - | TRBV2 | TGTGCCAGCAGTGAACGGACAGTTTACGAGCAGTACTTC | CASSERTVYEQYF
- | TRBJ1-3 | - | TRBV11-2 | TGTGCCAGCAGCACCGGGGTCGGCGGTCCCTCTGGAAACACCATATATTTT | CASSTGVGGPSGNTIYF
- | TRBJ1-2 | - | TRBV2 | TGTGCCAGCAGTCGGGCAGTGCAAGCTAACTATGGCTACACCTTC | CASSRAVQANYGYTF
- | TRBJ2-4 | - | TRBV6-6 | TGTGCCAGCAGACAGGAAAACATTCAGTACTTC | CASRQENIQYF
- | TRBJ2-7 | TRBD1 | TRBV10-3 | TGTGCCATCAGAGACAGGGTCGCCTACGAGCAGTACTTC | CAIRDRVAYEQYF
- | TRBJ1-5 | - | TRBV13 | TGTGCCAGCTCTGGACAGTTGAATCAGCCCCAGCATTTT | CASSGQLNQPQHF
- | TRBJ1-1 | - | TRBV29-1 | TGCAGCGGCCGGAGGGGTACCACTGAAGCTTTCTTT | CSGRRGTTEAFF
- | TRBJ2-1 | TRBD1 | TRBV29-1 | TGCAGCGCCCCGTCGGGACAGGGCTACAATGAGCAGTTCTTC | CSAPSGQGYNEQFF
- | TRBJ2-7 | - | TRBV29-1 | TGCAGCGTTGGTGACGGAAACTACGAGCAGTACTTC | CSVGDGNYEQYF
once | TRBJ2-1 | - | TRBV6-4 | TGTGCCAGCAGAAAAGAGGGGGCGGGGTACAATGAGCAGTTCTTC | CASRKEGAGYNEQFF
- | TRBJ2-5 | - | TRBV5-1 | TGCGCCAGCAGCTTGGGAACCGGGAGCCAAGAGACCCAGTACTTC | CASSLGTGSQETQYF
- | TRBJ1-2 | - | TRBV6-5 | TGTGCCAGCAGTGTATTCAGGGGCGCGTTGCATGGCTACACCTTC | CASSVFRGALHGYTF
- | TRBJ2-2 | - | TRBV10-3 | TGTGCCATCACGCGGTTCCCGACCGGGGAGCTGTTTTTT | CAITRFPTGELFF
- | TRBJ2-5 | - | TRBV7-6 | TGTGCCAGCAGCTTAGTTAGTAGCAGAGAGACCCAGTACTTC | CASSLVSSRETQYF
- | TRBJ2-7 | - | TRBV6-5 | TGTGCCAGCAGTTACGGTACTAGTTGGGGCCACGAGCAGTACTTC | CASSYGTSWGHEQYF
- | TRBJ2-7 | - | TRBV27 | TGTGCCAGCAGTTCACACTCTACCCCTTACGAGCAGTACTTC | CASSSHSTPYEQYF
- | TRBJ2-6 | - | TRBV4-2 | TGTGCCAGCAGCCAAGAGGGCTTGACTCTCTCTGGGGCCAACGTCCTGACTTTC | CASSQEGLTLSGANVLTF
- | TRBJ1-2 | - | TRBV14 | TGTGCCAGCAGCCAAGTCGACGGGCTCTATGGCTACACCTTC | CASSQVDGLYGYTF
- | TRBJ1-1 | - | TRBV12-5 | TGTGCTAGTGGTTTGGTACCGGTCAGAGGATGGAACACTGAAGCTTTCTTT | CASGLVPVRGWNTEAFF
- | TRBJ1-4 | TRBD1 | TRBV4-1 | TGCGCCAGCAGCCAGCCCGACAGGGGGGCAAATGAAAAACTGTTTTTT | CASSQPDRGANEKLFF
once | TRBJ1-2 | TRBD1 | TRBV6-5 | TGTGCCAGCAGTGTGGACAGGAGAGGCTATGGCTACACCTTC | CASSVDRRGYGYTF
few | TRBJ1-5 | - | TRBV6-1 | TGTGCCAGCAGTGAACCATTAACAGGAGCGGGGCAGCCCCAGCATTTT | CASSEPLTGAGQPQHF
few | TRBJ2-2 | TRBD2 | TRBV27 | TGTGCCAGCACCTTACGCGGACTAGCGCCCACCGGGGAGCTGTTTTTT | CASTLRGLAPTGELFF
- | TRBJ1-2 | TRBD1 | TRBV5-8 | TGTGCCAGCAGCCCCAACAGGGGGCGAGGCGGCTACACCTTC | CASSPNRGRGGYTF
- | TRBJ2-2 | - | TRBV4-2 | TGTGCCAGCAGCCCTAACACCGGGGAGCTGTTTTTT | CASSPNTGELFF
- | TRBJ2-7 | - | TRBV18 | TGTGCCAGCTCACCACAGTGGCGGGGCGAGCAGTACTTC | CASSPQWRGEQYF
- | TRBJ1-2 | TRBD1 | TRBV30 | TGTGCCTGGGGTACGGGACAGGGTAACTATGGCTACACCTTC | CAWGTGQGNYGYTF
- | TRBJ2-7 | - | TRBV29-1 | TGCAGCGGACGGGACGGAGGAGGCTACGAGCAGTACTTC | CSGRDGGGYEQYF
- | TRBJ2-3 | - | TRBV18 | TGTGCCAGCTCTCCGGGGATGGCCGGCACAGATACGCAGTATTTT | CASSPGMAGTDTQYF
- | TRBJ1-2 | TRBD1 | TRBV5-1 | TGCGCCAGCAGCAGTTCGGATACAGGGGTTGCCTATGGCTACACCTTC | CASSSSDTGVAYGYTF
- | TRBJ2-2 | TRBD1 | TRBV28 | TGTGCCAGCAGTCTGAGCCCAGGGGGCCGGGAGCTGTTTTTT | CASSLSPGGRELFF
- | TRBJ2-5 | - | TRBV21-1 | TGTGCCAGCCCCTATCTAGGACAGCTCAATCCCCAAGAGACCCAGTACTTC | CASPYLGQLNPQETQYF
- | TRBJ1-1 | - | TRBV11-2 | TGTGCCAGCAGCTTAGATCGGGTAGGGGGGCTCACTGAAGCTTTCTTT | CASSLDRVGGLTEAFF
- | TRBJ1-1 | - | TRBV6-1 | TGTGCCAGCAGTGAAAAGTCCCCAGCAGCTACGAACACTGAAGCTTTCTTT | CASSEKSPAATNTEAFF
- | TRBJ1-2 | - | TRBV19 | TGTGCCAGTAGGCACAGGGACGGCTACACCTTC | CASRHRDGYTF
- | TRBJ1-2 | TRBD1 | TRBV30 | TGTGCCTTCAACCCCGGGACAGGGGATGGCTACACCTTC | CAFNPGTGDGYTF